This T cell receptor (beta chain) was sequenced in a study of cytomegalovirus exposure and HLA in healthy donors (dated by TCRdb to 2017 to 2019). As for the study more broadly: An earlier analysis of about 560 of the donors reported about 280 Gb of sequence data and around 110 million unique TCR beta sequences obtained from about 200 million T cells. An early release that covered about 640 HLA-typed donors contained about 300 gigabases of sequencing data and 85 million to 100 million unique TCR sequences. Of the roughly 400 genotyped donors, roughly 76% were placed in the genetic ancestry cluster associated with self-reported Caucasian donors. The study was designed to test whether signatures of past pathogen exposure could be identified by cataloging public T cell receptors. Using immunosequencing, the study profiled T cell repertoires from some 670 subjects and related those repertoires to cytomegalovirus serostatus. Along with the approximately 700-subject first cohort, a separate validation cohort of roughly 110 different subjects was used. To predict cytomegalovirus infection status, the study brought together high-throughput TCR immunosequencing, statistical association of individual TCRs with disease status, and machine learning. A later analysis re-analyzed previously published TCR beta repertoires from roughly 690 donors and added high-resolution HLA genotyping to study TCR occurrence patterns. Rather than using new phenotypic data, the later analysis identified candidate immune exposures from TCR beta sequences and from how often those sequences occurred across donors. To decide whether each TCR beta V gene segment behaved as functional or pseudogenic, an earlier analysis of some 600 of the donors relied on high-throughput TCR beta sequencing. Alongside the repertoire data, information on donor age, sex, ethnicity and CMV serostatus was compiled. A later genetic analysis used genome-wide SNP genotypes for about three fifths of the 666 donors, treating that subset as a discovery cohort. All discovery cohort repertoires had been generated on a single sequencing platform. Both class I and class II loci were covered by HLA typing, at four-digit resolution. Typing coverage differed by locus: A, B, C, DRB1 and DQB1 were typed in about 620-630 donors, DQA1 in 522, DPA1 in nearly 610, and DPB1 in 450 to 490. Because of strong linkage in the cohort, roughly five DR-DQ haplotypes were treated as single units for association and clustering. Across under 500 genotyped donors of the cohort, an average of about 200,000 unique TCR beta nucleotide sequences per donor were sequenced, and roughly 20% of those sequences were non-productive.

The cohort was made up of 666 healthy bone marrow donors. At the time of sampling, all cohort members were nominally healthy, though unrecorded immune exposures were likely present. The donor tested CMV seronegative and was one of the 352 seronegative cohort members. Every donor gave a peripheral blood sample, and the peripheral blood mononuclear cells from that sample were used for TCR beta sequencing. The Qiagen DNeasy Blood Extraction Kit was used to extract genomic DNA from the blood cell samples. Receptors were amplified or captured by the immunoSEQ multiplex PCR assay. For the multiplex PCR, a mixture combining 60 forward primers for TCR Vbeta segments and 13 reverse primers for TCR Jbeta segments was used. Amplification of the CDR3 region of rearranged TCR beta genes was performed with a multiplex PCR assay on genomic DNA. On the Illumina HiSeq System, the amplified TCR beta libraries were sequenced as 87-base-pair reads. The authors' analysis ran thus. A later analysis counted tens of millions of unique TCR beta chains across the 650 to 800 repertoires, and 9.5 million to 11 million of these chains were shared by at least two donors. Raw reads were error-corrected and collapsed into unique sequences by a nearest-neighbor algorithm in which closely related sequences were merged to remove PCR and sequencing errors. V, D and J gene segments were assigned by aligning CDR3 sequences to IMGT reference sequences. For a sequence to be retained, a match of at least six nucleotides was required to both a V gene segment and a J gene segment. Rearrangements were called productive when the CDR3 lacked stop codons and stayed in frame with V and J; all others were non-productive. CDR3 was defined by IMGT convention, running from the second conserved V-encoded cysteine to the conserved J-encoded phenylalanine. In an earlier analysis of roughly 580 of the donors, sequences lacking an unambiguous match to a single V gene segment were excluded. An earlier analysis of a few hundred of the donors called V segments functional above 56.7% productive rearrangements and segregating when the between-donor standard deviation exceeded 5%. To diagnose cytomegalovirus status from the catalog of TCR beta chain sequences, a statistical classification framework was built. V and J gene assignment, in a later analysis, came from comparing TCR nucleotide sequences with IMGT/GENE-DB human TR gene sequences. In a later analysis, CDR3 sequences and most-parsimonious VDJ recombination scenarios were assigned using the TCRdist pipeline. In a later analysis, each TCR beta chain was defined by its CDR3 amino acid sequence together with its V-gene family, and reads without a unique V-gene family were excluded. In a later analysis, some 600 highly shared, low-generation-probability nucleotide sequences were removed to address suspected cross-contamination and a sequencing artifact. For each public chain, a later analysis derived a clonal expansion index from normalized ranks of inferred template counts within each repertoire. A later analysis computed generation probabilities with a VDJ recombination model fitted to out-of-frame rearrangements, and checked the results against IGoR. Hypergeometric tests were used in a later analysis to score TCR-TCR, TCR-HLA and TCR-CMV co-occurrence, with a repertoire-size bias correction applied to the TCR pairs. False discovery rates were estimated in a later analysis by permuting HLA or CMV assignments 20 times. In a later analysis, co-occurring TCRs were grouped with DBSCAN, and TCRdist sequence similarity was added when clustering was performed within HLA-allele-positive subsets. For co-occurrence clustering, repertoires with fewer than 30,000 or more than 120,000 public chains were excluded, along with 5 or 6 repertoires with anomalous nucleotide sharing. TCRdb mirrors the immuneACCESS table, restricted to in-frame sequences. Some clones are absent from its copies; in checked studies, under half trace to an unresolved V gene, and the reason for the others is unknown. Clonal size and the V and J genes are those of that table, whereas D and trimming came from the DNA. Across this sample there are 95,000 to 130,000 clones, with over 8% seen only once. Together, the top ten hold roughly 3% of the sample.

The research as a whole found: The authors suggested that the approach could potentially be generalized to other disease states and immunological phenotypes. When HLA alleles, especially DR and DQ, strongly co-occurred, TCR associations were difficult to assign to individual alleles. In the study, 150 to 200 TCR beta chains were listed as associated with cytomegalovirus. Compared with the approximately 710-donor mean, donors in an Asian-associated ancestry cluster had fewer N-insertions in productive TCRs, according to a later genetic analysis. In vitro tests confirmed that three of the cytomegalovirus-associated TCR beta chains recognize cytomegalovirus antigens. In this cohort, only TCR beta chains were sequenced, and detectable features were limited by the absence of alpha or paired-chain data. Correlated functional status among segregating V segments might reflect linkage disequilibrium, but an unknown experimental factor could not be ruled out. The classifier was reported to diagnose cytomegalovirus status with high specificity and sensitivity in both the original cohort and the validation cohort. Roughly uniform sequencing depth across donors was assumed in presence/absence analyses, although this assumption may not hold. The only immune exposure information available for the cohort was CMV serostatus. Because some donors lacked HLA typing at each locus, the association tests relied only on the typed subset. In an earlier analysis of under 600 of the donors, most TCR beta V segments were observed in productive rearrangements about 87% or about 30% of the time, broadly matching IMGT annotations. In a later analysis, several top co-occurrence clusters were reported to appear linked to parvovirus B19, influenza, CMV and Epstein-Barr virus. Across donors, most TCR sequences were observed very rarely, whereas some public TCRs were present in many individuals. A further reported finding was that TCR beta sequences accurately predicted the HLA-A and HLA-B alleles for most subjects in the first cohort. In a later analysis, the rate of TCR association differed among HLA loci, with DRB1 alleles having the most associated TCRs and HLA-C alleles having the fewest. Because counts were too low, about 15 rarely observed V segments, including chromosome 9 orphons, were left out of the earlier analysis of approximately 500 of the donors. In a later analysis, HLA-associated TCR beta chains were found to be more clonally expanded and to have lower generation probabilities than equally common non-associated chains. V-gene and J-gene trimming of TCR beta chains was associated with a missense DCLRE1C variant in a later genetic analysis, and the association was replicated in an independent cohort. In a later analysis, 16,951 TCR beta sequences were associated with specific HLA alleles at a false discovery rate of 0.05. A cluster of highly shared sequence variants was judged likely to represent a technical artifact of the sequencing pipeline. In a later analysis, most CMV-associated TCR beta chains were found to appear HLA-restricted, with HLA associations seemingly driven largely by CMV exposure.

Of note for this clone: This receptor's antigen is unknown. The record has no base qualities; no much larger clone is one base away.

This clonotype originated in a man aged 25-45 years in good health and CMV-seronegative. Sample: PBMCs.

The DNA sequence is TGTGCCAGCAGCGTTGGACTTGGGCGGACCTACGAGCAGTACTTC. It specifies CASSVGLGRTYEQYF. The rearranged chain carries TRBV9 and TRBJ2-7; TRBD2 is a weak D gene call, 5 bases matching. Based on the germline V gene, the CDR1 and CDR2 sequences are SGDLS and YYNGEE. Between the V and J ends, shortened by 2 bases and 2 bases respectively, the junction contains 14 bases. The CDR3 holds 15 amino acids from the cysteine to the phenylalanine. Just the 45-base CDR3 DNA is kept, in frame starting at base 1. Where the CDR3 stops, the reference TRBV9 and TRBJ2-7 genes take over; the full variable domain is DSGVTQTPKHLITATGQRVTLRCSPRSGDLSVYWYQQSLDQGLQFLIQYYNGEERAKGNILERFSAQQFPDLHSELNLSSLELGDSALYFCASSVGLGRTYEQYFGPGTRLTVT.